The 9 T cell receptor beta chains in this list originate from one sample, sequenced in a study of vaccination and CD4 T cells after COVID-19. As for treatment: approximately 11-day PBMC culture with coronavirus spike peptide pools or control peptides (ViraFEST assay). These receptors' antigens are unknown. Sequenced with the Oncomine TCR Beta short-read assay was DNA taken from cultured CD4+ T cells. A single record per CDR3 protein comes from TCRdb applying MiXCR to the PCR reads. The table has thousands of distinct CDR3 sequences, 60% to 80% seen once. Sequencing used cultured CD4+ T cells from blood, obtained after SARS-CoV-2 vaccination. The source is a human donor with COVID-19.

The chain couples TRBV10-3 to TRBJ2-7; a possible D gene is TRBD2 (6 bases). This CDR3 contains 12 residues. Germline CDR1 and CDR2: ENHRY and SYGVKD. Trimming pared 3 bases from V and 6 bases from J, leaving 9 bases between. The CDR3 sequence: CAISDGGIEQYF. CDR3 nucleotide sequence: TGTGCCATCAGTGATGGGGGGATCGAGCAGTACTTC.

The chain combines TRBV28 with TRBJ1-2; TRBD1 might be the D (6 bases). Germline V gene sequence: CDR1 MDHEN, CDR2 SYDVKM. Trimming left V 8 bases short and J 0 bases short, with 10 bases between. The CDR3 loop spans 13 amino acids. The CDR3 sequence: CASRDTTNYGYTF. DNA of the CDR3: TGTGCCAGCCGGGACACCACTAACTATGGCTACACCTTC.

This rearrangement joins TRBV19 to TRBJ2-7; D assignment may be TRBD1 or TRBD2 (5 bases each). The length of the CDR3 is 15 residues. Trimming took off 8 bases at V and 1 base at J, with 18 bases between the two ends. Per germline, CDR1 LNHDA and CDR2 SQIVND (reference sequence). The CDR3 region is CASADRDRASYEQYF. The DNA for the CDR3 is TGTGCCAGTGCAGACCGGGACCGTGCTTCCTACGAGCAGTACTTC. Together with reference TRBV19 and TRBJ2-7, the CDR3 gives the full variable domain: DGGITQSPKYLFRKEGQNVTLSCEQNLNHDAMYWYRQDPGQGLRLIYYSQIVNDFQKGDIAEGYSVSREKKESFPLTVTSAQKNPTAFYLCASADRDRASYEQYFGPGTRLTVT.

In its sample, this clonotype was seen a few times. At one end the junction does not follow the germline gene, possibly because of a read error. The gene calls are TRBV7-7 and TRBJ2-5; D may match TRBD1 or TRBD2 (5 bases each). Germline CDR1 and CDR2: SSHAT and FNYEAQ (reference sequence). The length of the CDR3 is 14 residues. DNA of the CDR3: TGTGCTAGCAGCTCCGGGGCTCGGGGAGAGACCCAGTACTTC. This codes for CASSSGARGETQYF.

This clonotype was found a few times. V and J are TRBV6-2 or TRBV6-3 and TRBJ2-2, with D possibly being TRBD1 or TRBD2 (5 bases each). The CDR3 totals 14 residues. V lost 6 bases and J lost 0, with 8 bases in between. Looked up from germline, CDR1 is MNHEY and CDR2 is SVGEGT. The CDR3 nucleotides are TGTGCCAGCAGGCTGGGACCGAACACCGGGGAGCTGTTTTTT. Translating it yields CASRLGPNTGELFF.

This clonotype was observed a few times. The CDR3 DNA reads as TGTGCCAGCAGTGCCGGGCAGGGGGCTAATGGCTACACCTTC. This sequence encodes CASSAGQGANGYTF. The chain uses TRBV2 and TRBJ1-2; 8 bases align to TRBD1. V shed 4 bases and J 6 bases; nucleotides not matched to a gene: 7. CDR1 and CDR2 (germline): SNHLY, FYNNEI. This CDR3 region has 14 residues. Looking up the rest from reference TRBV2 and TRBJ1-2 gives the full variable domain: EPEVTQTPSHQVTQMGQEVILRCVPISNHLYFYWYRQILGQKVEFLVSFYNNEISEKSEIFDDQFSVERPDGSNFTLKIRSTKLEDSAMYFCASSAGQGANGYTFGSGTRLTVV.

The chain carries TRBV7-2 and TRBJ2-2, with D uncertain. Between the trimmed V and J ends, which lost 2 bases and 6 bases, there was a span of 10 bases. CDR3 length equals 14 residues. Germline V gives CDR1 SGHTA, CDR2 FQGNSA. DNA for the CDR3: TGTGCCAGCAGCTTATCCTTGCCCCCCGGGGAGCTGTTTTTT. Translation gives CASSLSLPPGELFF. Filled out from reference TRBV7-2 and TRBJ2-2, the complete variable domain reads GAGVSQSPSNKVTEKGKDVELRCDPISGHTALYWYRQSLGQGLEFLIYFQGNSAPDKSGLPSDRFSAERTGGSVSTLTIQRTQQEDSAVYLCASSLSLPPGELFFGEGSRLTVL.

The rearrangement joins TRBV28 to TRBJ2-5; unclear D gene. The CDR3 consists of 13 residues. The V gene lost 5 bases and the J gene lost 4 bases, with 11 bases spanning the gap. Germline CDR1 reads MDHEN; CDR2 reads SYDVKM. In nucleotides, the CDR3 is TGTGCCAGCAGTGAACCTTTTAGAGAGACCCAGTACTTC. Translated, it gives CASSEPFRETQYF.

This sequence joins TRBV6-1 and TRBJ1-2; 7 bases are shared with TRBD1. CDR1 and CDR2 from the germline V gene are MNHNS and SASEGT. The CDR3 is made up of 14 amino acids. V was pared by 4 bases and J by 3 bases, with 5 bases of the junction left unmatched. The CDR3 spells CASSATGRHYGYTF. The DNA for the CDR3 is TGTGCCAGCAGTGCGACAGGGCGCCACTATGGCTACACCTTC.